This T cell receptor beta chain was identified during a study of shared clonotypes between healthy human individuals. The method was immunoSEQ multiplex PCR; TCRdb's version includes in-frame clones alone and lacks a portion of them. The table has some 2.1 million clones, about 93% seen once. Naivety among CD8 cells was defined by CD45RO negativity and positive CCR7 selection, thereby excluding terminally differentiated effector memory CD45RA+ cells. Germline CDR1 MNHEY, CDR2 SMNVEV (reference sequence). There are 14 residues in the CDR3. V shed 4 bases and J 9 bases; nucleotides not matched to a gene: 8. The table lists this clone with a count of one.

The chain links TRBV27 to TRBJ2-1; TRBD2 matches 8 bases. Sequencing was carried out using naive CD8+ T cells from PBMCs. This sequence originates from a man between 18 and 29 years old in good health. Some clones in this sample may be carry-over from other donors' samples. This chain's CDR3 is CASSSSGLVAEQFF. In DNA, the CDR3 is TGTGCCAGCAGTTCTAGCGGGCTCGTGGCTGAGCAGTTCTTC.